This T cell receptor (beta chain) was recovered during a study of T cells in tuberculosis. Cells were sorted from thawed PBMC rested overnight and stained with GMM-loaded CD1B tetramer, viability dye and anti-CD3. C32 glucose monomycolate from Rhodococcus equi was loaded onto the CD1B tetramers. CD14-expressing monocytes were removed from PBMC before cryopreservation and sorting. Each donor contributed about 100,000 sorted tetramer-negative cells. This CDR3 has 14 residues. Trimming removed 5 bases from V and 5 bases from J, with 15 bases in between. Germline loops: CDR1 SGHTA, CDR2 FQGTGA. Sequencing of TCR-alpha and TCR-beta chains was unpaired. The table came from immunoSEQ multiplex PCR; TCRdb's copy has only in-frame clones and leaves some out. The data contain 54,000 or so clones, 81% of them seen just once; the ten biggest clones take up more than 10%.

The rearrangement links TRBV7-3 to TRBJ1-1, with a possible D match to TRBD1 (5 bases). The specimen was CD1b-GMM tetramer-negative cells sorted from PBMCs. The sequence was obtained from an adult woman with latent tuberculosis. In nucleotides, the CDR3 is TGTGCCAGCAGCCCCGGGGGGAGGAAAACTGAAGCTTTCTTT. Translating gives CASSPGGRKTEAFF.